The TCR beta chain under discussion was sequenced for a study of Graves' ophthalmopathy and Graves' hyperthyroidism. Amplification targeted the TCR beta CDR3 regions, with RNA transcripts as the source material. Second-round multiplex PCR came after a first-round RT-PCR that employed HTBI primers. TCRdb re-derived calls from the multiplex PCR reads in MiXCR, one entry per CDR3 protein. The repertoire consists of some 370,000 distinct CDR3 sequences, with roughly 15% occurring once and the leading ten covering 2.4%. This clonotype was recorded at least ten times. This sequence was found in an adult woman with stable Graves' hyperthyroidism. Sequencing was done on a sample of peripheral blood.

The DNA for the CDR3 is TGTGCCAGTAGCCCCTTTGTGAACACTGAAGCTTTCTTT. Amino acid sequence: CASSPFVNTEAFF. The chain uses TRBV19 and TRBJ1-1; D is unresolved. The V end was cut by 6 bases, the J end by 0 bases, with 8 bases between. The CDR3 runs to 13 residues. CDR1 and CDR2 (germline): LNHDA, SQIVND (reference sequence).